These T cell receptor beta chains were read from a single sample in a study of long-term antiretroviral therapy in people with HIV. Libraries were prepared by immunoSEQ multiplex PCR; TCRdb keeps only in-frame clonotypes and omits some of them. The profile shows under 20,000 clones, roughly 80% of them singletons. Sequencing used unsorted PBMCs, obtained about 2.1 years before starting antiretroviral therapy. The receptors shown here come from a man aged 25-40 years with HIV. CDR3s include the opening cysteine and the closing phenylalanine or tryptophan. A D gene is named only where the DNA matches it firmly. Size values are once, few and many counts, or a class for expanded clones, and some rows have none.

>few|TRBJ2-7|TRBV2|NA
CAAHGTQAYEQYF
TGTGCCGCCCATGGGACACAAGCTTACGAGCAGTACTTC
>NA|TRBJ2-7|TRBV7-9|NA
CASGDGSYEQYF
TGTGCCAGCGGAGACGGCTCCTACGAGCAGTACTTC
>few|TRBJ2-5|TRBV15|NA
CATSRGEADGETQYF
TGTGCCACCAGCAGAGGGGAGGCGGACGGGGAGACCCAGTACTTC
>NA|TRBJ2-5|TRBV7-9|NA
CASSLETGYQETQYF
TGTGCCAGCAGCTTAGAAACAGGGTACCAAGAGACCCAGTACTTC
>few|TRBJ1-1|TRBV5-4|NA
CASSDKERTVMNTEAFF
TGTGCCAGCAGCGATAAGGAAAGGACAGTGATGAACACTGAAGCTTTCTTT
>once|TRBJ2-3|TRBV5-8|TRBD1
CASSLGGGAGTDTQYF
TGTGCCAGCAGCTTGGGAGGGGGCGCGGGCACAGATACGCAGTATTTT
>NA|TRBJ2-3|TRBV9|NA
CASSVDGTPGDTQYF
TGTGCCAGCAGCGTAGATGGGACGCCGGGAGATACGCAGTATTTT
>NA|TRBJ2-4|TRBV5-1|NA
CASSWGTPGGNIQYF
TGCGCCAGCAGCTGGGGGACACCCGGAGGGAACATTCAGTACTTC
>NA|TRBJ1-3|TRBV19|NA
CASSIGTTGNTIYF
TGTGCCAGTAGTATCGGGACGACTGGAAACACCATATATTTT
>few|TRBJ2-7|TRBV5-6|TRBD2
CASSFSGGPSYEQYF
TGTGCCAGCAGCTTCAGCGGGGGTCCCTCCTACGAGCAGTACTTC
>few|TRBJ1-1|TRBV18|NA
CASSLNGGGTEAFF
TGTGCCAGCTCCCTAAATGGGGGAGGCACTGAAGCTTTCTTT
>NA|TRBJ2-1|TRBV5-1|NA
CASSLSKGMLYNEQFF
TGCGCCAGCAGCTTGTCGAAAGGAATGCTCTACAATGAGCAGTTCTTC
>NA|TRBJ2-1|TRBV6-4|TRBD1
CASRKTGGGEQFF
TGTGCCAGCAGAAAGACAGGGGGCGGTGAGCAGTTCTTC
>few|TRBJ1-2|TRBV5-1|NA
CASSQGPKDYGYTF
TGCGCCAGCAGTCAGGGGCCCAAGGACTATGGCTACACCTTC